The following is a T cell receptor beta chain sequence with its context. The data belong to a study of Ad26.COV2.S vaccination and SARS-CoV-2 variants. Generated by immunoSEQ multiplex PCR, the TCRdb table keeps only in-frame clones and is missing some. The table records fewer than 400,000 clones, around four fifths of them present only once. Germline-derived CDR1 and CDR2 are LGHNA and YNFKEQ. CDR3 length equals 15 residues. The junction had 3 bases not matched to a gene; V was cut back by 1 base and J by 3 bases. The treatment here: about 20 received Ad26.COV2.S at low or high dose, single or two shots; five or six received placebo; per-sample allocation not given. Following the first vaccine or placebo injection, samples were taken on day 63.

The receptor comes from a person between 18 and 59 years old who received the Ad26.COV2.S COVID-19 vaccine or a placebo. This chain uses TRBV4-2 with TRBJ2-5; the match to TRBD1 covers 9 bases. The specimen was peripheral blood, collected in a trial of Ad26.COV2.S vaccine versus placebo. CDR3 residues: CASSQVGDREETQYF. The CDR3, as DNA: TGTGCCAGCAGCCAAGTAGGGGACAGGGAAGAGACCCAGTACTTC.